This T cell receptor beta chain was sequenced in a study of blood T cell repertoires in COVID-19. Study at large: Whether acute or convalescent, the COVID-19 samples came from the United States, Italy and Spain. Nucleic acid was either cDNA or gDNA, and it came from T cells, B-cell-depleted T cells, or PBMCs.

The CDR3 covers 12 residues. The germline V gene encodes CDR1 GTSNPN and CDR2 SVGIG (reference sequence). How the authors handled the data: Estimated nucleated cell counts came from reference gene primer amplification. Data came from immunoSEQ multiplex PCR; TCRdb stores just in-frame clones and leaves some out. The DNA was the basis for D and trimming; V, J and clone size are from that table. The sample includes about 290,000 clones, roughly 89% seen only once; the top ten take about 4.6%. Concerning this clone: One junction end does not reproduce the germline sequence, and a read error may be involved.

Material for sequencing was peripheral blood. The origin of this receptor is a middle-aged man with acute or convalescent COVID-19. The chain links TRBV30 to TRBJ1-2; D perhaps matches TRBD1 (6 bases). DNA of the CDR3: TGTGCCTGGAGTGTGGGACACCCTCAGTTTAACTTC. Its protein product is CAWSVGHPQFNF.